This T cell receptor beta chain was sequenced in a study of T cell responses to AZD1222 COVID-19 vaccine. Clones were read by immunoSEQ multiplex PCR, and TCRdb kept only the in-frame ones, dropping some. This sample has some 200,000 clones, with 90% found just once. The CDR3 length is 13 residues. V dropped 6 bases and J dropped 10 bases, with 18 bases sitting between them. From germline, CDR1 is MNHEY and CDR2 SVGEGT. With respect to this clone: Its target is not known.

Findings of the study overall: It was only a handful of AZD1222 recipients who were seropositive at baseline. Reportedly, nearly half of unique spike TCRs recognized epitopes outside B.1.351/B.1.1.7 mutations.

Sequenced material: peripheral blood, taken on day 0 of AZD1222 vaccination. The sequence was collected from an adult in good health. The genes are TRBV6-2 or TRBV6-3 and TRBJ1-1; D is possibly TRBD1 (6 bases). CDR3: CASSGWIGGVAFF. CDR3 DNA sequence: TGTGCCAGCAGCGGCTGGATAGGGGGGGTAGCTTTCTTT.